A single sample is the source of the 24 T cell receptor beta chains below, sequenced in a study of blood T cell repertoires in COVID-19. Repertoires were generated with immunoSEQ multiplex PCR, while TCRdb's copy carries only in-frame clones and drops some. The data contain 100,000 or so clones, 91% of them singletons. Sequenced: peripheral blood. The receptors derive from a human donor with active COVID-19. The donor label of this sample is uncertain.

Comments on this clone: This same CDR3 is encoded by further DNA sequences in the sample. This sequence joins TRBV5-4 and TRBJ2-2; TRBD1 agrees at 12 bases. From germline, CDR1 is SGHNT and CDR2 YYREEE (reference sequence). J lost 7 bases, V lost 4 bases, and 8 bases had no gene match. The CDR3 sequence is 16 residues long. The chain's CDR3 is CASSAGTGGEDGELFF. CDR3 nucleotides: TGTGCCAGCAGCGCCGGGACAGGGGGCGAAGACGGGGAGCTGTTTTTT.

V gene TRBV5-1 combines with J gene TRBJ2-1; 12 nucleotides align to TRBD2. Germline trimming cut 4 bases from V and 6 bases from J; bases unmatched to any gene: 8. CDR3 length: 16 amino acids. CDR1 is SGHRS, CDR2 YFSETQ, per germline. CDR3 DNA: TGCGCCAGCAGCCCAGGGACTAGCGGGCGACTCAATGAGCAGTTCTTC. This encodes CASSPGTSGRLNEQFF.

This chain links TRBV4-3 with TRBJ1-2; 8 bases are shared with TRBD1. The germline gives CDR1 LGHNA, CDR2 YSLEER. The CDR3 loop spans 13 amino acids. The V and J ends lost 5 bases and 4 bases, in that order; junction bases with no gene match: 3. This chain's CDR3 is CASSDRGLYGYTF. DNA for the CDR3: TGCGCCAGCAGCGACAGGGGCCTCTATGGCTACACCTTC.

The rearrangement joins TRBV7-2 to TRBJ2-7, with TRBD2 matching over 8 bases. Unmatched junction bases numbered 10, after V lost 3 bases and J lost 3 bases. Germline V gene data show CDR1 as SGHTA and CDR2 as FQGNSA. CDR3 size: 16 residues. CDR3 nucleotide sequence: TGTGCCAGCAGCTTGAGCGGCGCGGGGGGAGGCTACGAGCAGTACTTC. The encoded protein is CASSLSGAGGGYEQYF.

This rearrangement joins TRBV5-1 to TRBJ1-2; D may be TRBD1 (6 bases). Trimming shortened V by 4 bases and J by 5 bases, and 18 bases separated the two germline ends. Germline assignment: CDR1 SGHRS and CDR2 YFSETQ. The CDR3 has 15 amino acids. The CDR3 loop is CASSPSSTGTYGYTF. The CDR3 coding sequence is TGCGCCAGCAGCCCTAGTAGCACAGGGACGTATGGCTACACCTTC.

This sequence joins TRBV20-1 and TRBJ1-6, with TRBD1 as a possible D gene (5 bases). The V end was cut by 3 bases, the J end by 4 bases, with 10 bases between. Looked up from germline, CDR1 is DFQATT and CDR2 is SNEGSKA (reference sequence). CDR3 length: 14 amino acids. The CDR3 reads CSASGTEYNSPLHF. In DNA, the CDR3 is TGCAGTGCTAGTGGGACTGAGTATAATTCACCCCTCCACTTT.

CDR3 nucleotides: TGCGCCACGACCCCTGGGGACAGGCCCGTCGAGACCCAGTACTTC. Translated, it gives CATTPGDRPVETQYF. This chain links TRBV5-1 with TRBJ2-5; 8 nucleotides agree with TRBD1. The CDR3 length is 15 residues. V lost 9 bases to trimming and J lost 5 bases; unmatched junction nucleotides: 15. Germline CDR1 is SGHRS and CDR2 is YFSETQ.

DNA for the CDR3: TGCGCCAGCAGCTTGGGGACTAGTATCTACGAGCAGTACTTC. This codes for CASSLGTSIYEQYF. The chain couples TRBV5-1 to TRBJ2-7, with 7 nucleotides matching TRBD2. This CDR3 comprises 14 residues. CDR1 is SGHRS and CDR2 is YFSETQ in the germline V gene. The junction had 3 bases not matched to a gene; V was cut back by 0 bases and J by 3 bases. Together with reference TRBV5-1 and TRBJ2-7, the CDR3 gives the full variable domain: KAGVTQTPRYLIKTRGQQVTLSCSPISGHRSVSWYQQTPGQGLQFLFEYFSETQRNKGNFPGRFSGRQFSNSRSEMNVSTLELGDSALYLCASSLGTSIYEQYFGPGTRLTVT.

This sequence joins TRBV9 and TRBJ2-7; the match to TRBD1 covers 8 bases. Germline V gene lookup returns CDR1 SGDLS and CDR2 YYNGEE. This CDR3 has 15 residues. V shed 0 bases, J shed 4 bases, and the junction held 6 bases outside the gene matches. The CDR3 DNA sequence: TGTGCCAGCAGCGTAGGGACAGGGAGTAAGTACGAGCAGTACTTC. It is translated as CASSVGTGSKYEQYF.

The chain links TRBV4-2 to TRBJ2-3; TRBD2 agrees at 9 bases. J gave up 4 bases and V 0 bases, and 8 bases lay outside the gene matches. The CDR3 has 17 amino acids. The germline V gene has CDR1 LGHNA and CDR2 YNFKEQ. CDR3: CASSQDQRGATADTQYF. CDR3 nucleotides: TGTGCCAGCAGCCAAGATCAGCGGGGGGCAACGGCAGATACGCAGTATTTT.

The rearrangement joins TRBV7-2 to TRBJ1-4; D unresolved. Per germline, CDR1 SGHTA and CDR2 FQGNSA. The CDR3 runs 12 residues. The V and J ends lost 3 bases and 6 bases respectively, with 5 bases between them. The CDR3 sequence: CASSFIDEKLFF. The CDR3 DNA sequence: TGTGCCAGCAGCTTTATAGATGAAAAACTGTTTTTT.

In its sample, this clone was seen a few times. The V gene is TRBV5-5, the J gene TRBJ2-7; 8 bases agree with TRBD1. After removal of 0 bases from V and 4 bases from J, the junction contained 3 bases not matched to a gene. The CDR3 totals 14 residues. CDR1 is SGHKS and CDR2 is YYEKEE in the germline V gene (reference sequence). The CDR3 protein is CASSLGQGRYEQYF. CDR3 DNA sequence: TGTGCCAGCAGCTTGGGACAGGGGAGGTACGAGCAGTACTTC.

The CDR3 region is CASSISGQTHGYTF. CDR3 nucleotides: TGTGCCAGTAGTATATCCGGACAAACACATGGCTACACCTTC. The chain uses TRBV19 and TRBJ1-2; possible D gene TRBD1, 5 bases. There are 14 residues in the CDR3. V was clipped by 2 bases and J by 6 bases, with 13 bases between them. Germline loops: CDR1 LNHDA, CDR2 SQIVND (reference sequence).

In DNA form, the CDR3 reads TGTGCCAGCACCCCTCCCCTCAAGGGGAAAGGAAACACCATATATTTT. Translation gives CASTPPLKGKGNTIYF. This chain joins TRBV5-5 and TRBJ1-3, with a tentative D call TRBD1 (5 bases). Trimming removed 6 bases at V and 4 bases at J, with 20 bases between. The CDR3 runs to 16 residues. The germline CDR1 and CDR2 sequences are SGHKS and YYEKEE (reference sequence).

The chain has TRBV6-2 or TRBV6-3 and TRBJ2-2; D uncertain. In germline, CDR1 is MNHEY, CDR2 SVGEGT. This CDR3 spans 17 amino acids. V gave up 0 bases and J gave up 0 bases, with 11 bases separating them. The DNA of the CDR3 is TGTGCCAGCAGTTACTCCCGCCTCAGGTCGAACACCGGGGAGCTGTTTTTT. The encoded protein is CASSYSRLRSNTGELFF.

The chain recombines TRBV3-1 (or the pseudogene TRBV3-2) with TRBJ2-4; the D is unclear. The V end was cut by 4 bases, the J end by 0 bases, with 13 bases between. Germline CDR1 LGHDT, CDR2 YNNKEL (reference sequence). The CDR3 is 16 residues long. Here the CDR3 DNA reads TGTGCCAGCAGCCCAAGTACGCAGTTAGCCAAAAACATTCAGTACTTC. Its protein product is CASSPSTQLAKNIQYF.

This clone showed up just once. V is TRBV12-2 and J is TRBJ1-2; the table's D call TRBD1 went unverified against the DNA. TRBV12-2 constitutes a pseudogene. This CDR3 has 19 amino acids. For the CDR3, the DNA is TGTGCAAGTCGCTTAGCGCCGGATAAACAGGGGGCGAATAACTATGGCTACACCTTC. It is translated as CASRLAPDKQGANNYGYTF.

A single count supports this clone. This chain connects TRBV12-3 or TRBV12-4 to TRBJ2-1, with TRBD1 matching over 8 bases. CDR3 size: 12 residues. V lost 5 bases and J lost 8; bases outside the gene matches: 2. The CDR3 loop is CASSAQGDEQFF. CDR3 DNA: TGTGCCAGCAGTGCACAGGGGGATGAGCAGTTCTTC.

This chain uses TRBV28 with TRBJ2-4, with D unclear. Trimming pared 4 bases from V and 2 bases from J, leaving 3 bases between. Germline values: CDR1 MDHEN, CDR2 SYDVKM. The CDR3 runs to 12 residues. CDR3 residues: CASSYTKNIQYF. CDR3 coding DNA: TGTGCCAGCAGTTATACCAAAAACATTCAGTACTTC.

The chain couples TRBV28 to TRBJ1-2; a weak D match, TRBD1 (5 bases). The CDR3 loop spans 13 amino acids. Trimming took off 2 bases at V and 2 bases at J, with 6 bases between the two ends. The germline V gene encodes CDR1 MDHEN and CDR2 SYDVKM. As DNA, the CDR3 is TGTGCCAGCAGTTTAGGGGGGAACTATGGCTACACCTTC. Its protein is CASSLGGNYGYTF.

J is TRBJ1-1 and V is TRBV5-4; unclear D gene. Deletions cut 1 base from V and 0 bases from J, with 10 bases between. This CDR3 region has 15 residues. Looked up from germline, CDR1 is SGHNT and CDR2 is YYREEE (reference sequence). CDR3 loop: CASSLYRKLNTEAFF. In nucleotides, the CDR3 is TGTGCCAGCAGCTTGTACAGAAAGCTGAACACTGAAGCTTTCTTT.

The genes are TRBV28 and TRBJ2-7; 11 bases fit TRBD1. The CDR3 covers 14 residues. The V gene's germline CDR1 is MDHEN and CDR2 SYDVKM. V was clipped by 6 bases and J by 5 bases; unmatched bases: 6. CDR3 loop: CASREGDRGNEQYF. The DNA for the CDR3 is TGTGCCAGCAGGGAAGGGGACAGGGGGAACGAGCAGTACTTC.

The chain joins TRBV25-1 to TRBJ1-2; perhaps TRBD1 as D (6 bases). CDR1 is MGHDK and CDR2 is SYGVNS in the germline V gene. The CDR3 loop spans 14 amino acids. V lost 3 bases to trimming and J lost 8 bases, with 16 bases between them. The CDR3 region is CASSDRGSTGGYTF. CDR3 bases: TGTGCCAGCAGTGACAGGGGTAGTACGGGGGGCTACACCTTC.

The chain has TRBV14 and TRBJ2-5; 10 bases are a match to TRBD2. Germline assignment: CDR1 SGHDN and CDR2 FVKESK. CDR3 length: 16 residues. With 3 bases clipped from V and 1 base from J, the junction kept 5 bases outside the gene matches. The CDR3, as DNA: TGTGCCAGCAGCCAGGCCTTAGCGGGGGGCCAAGAGACCCAGTACTTC. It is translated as CASSQALAGGQETQYF.